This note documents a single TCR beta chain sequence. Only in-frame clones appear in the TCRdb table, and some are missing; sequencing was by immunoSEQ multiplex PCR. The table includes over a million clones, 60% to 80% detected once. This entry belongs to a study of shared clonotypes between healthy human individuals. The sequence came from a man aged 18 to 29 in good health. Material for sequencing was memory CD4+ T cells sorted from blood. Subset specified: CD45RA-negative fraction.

CDR3 in DNA: TGCGCCAGCAGCCCTGGCCAAACAGCAGCCTACACCTTC. It is translated as CASSPGQTAAYTF. This chain connects TRBV5-1 to TRBJ1-2, with D unclear. This CDR3 contains 13 residues. Germline CDR1 is SGHRS and CDR2 is YFSETQ. With 4 bases removed from V and 10 bases from J, the gap between germline ends came to 17 bases.